This T cell receptor beta chain was retrieved from a study of CD8 T cells in ankylosing spondylitis (dated by TCRdb to about 2017). In terms of the full investigation: The study set out to find disease-linked TCR variants by profiling T cell receptor beta repertoires in ankylosing spondylitis patients and healthy donors. In total, the full study cohort was made up of roughly 100 healthy donors and approximately 24 ankylosing spondylitis patients. Peripheral blood was sampled, and synovial fluid was additionally collected from ankylosing spondylitis patients.

The data were produced on an Illumina HiSeq 2500. Quantitative 5'-RACE with molecular barcodes was the method used to prepare the TCR beta libraries. Turning to the authors' computational methods: A new computational method based on a probabilistic model of VDJ rearrangement was used to identify disease-linked TCR variants. TCRdb passed the public sequencing reads through fastp at Q25 and MiXCR, retaining productive beta sequences. Each CDR3 protein gets just one entry, which takes the most common genes and DNA from the rows behind it. The V and J calls come from TCRdb's annotation, not from the publication. This sample is represented by approximately 300,000 distinct CDR3 sequences; around 21% of them were singletons. The ten largest clonotypes hold 3.5% to 4.5% of the sample. V and J lose 2 bases and 7 bases, and a span of 11 bases separates them. Based on the germline V gene, the CDR1 and CDR2 sequences are SQVTM and ANQGSEA. Measured from the cysteine to the phenylalanine, the CDR3 is 12 residues long. The read is trimmed to its CDR3 DNA, 36 bases read in frame from base 1.

What the study reported, not specific to this receptor: A TCR beta motif of fewer than 10 highly homologous amino acid variants appeared characteristic of blood from ankylosing spondylitis patients. Significant enrichment of the disease-linked clones was reported in matched synovial fluid samples from ankylosing spondylitis patients. The disease-linked clones showed a CD8+ phenotype and occurred at relatively low frequencies in peripheral blood. Some TCR beta motif variants had previously been reported in synovial fluid and blood of reactive arthritis patients, which suggested common disease-initiation mechanisms.

In the case of this clonotype: The target of this receptor is not known. No base qualities exist here, and no much larger clone lies one base off it.

The chain links TRBV29-1 with TRBJ1-2; the D gene is perhaps TRBD1, from 6 matching bases. The receptor was isolated from a female donor with ankylosing spondylitis or in good health (not recorded which). Sequences were obtained from blood, either unsorted or a sorted T cell fraction (not recorded which). The bases read TGCAGCGTTGAAACAGGGCTGGGTGGCTACACCTTC. This codes for CSVETGLGGYTF.